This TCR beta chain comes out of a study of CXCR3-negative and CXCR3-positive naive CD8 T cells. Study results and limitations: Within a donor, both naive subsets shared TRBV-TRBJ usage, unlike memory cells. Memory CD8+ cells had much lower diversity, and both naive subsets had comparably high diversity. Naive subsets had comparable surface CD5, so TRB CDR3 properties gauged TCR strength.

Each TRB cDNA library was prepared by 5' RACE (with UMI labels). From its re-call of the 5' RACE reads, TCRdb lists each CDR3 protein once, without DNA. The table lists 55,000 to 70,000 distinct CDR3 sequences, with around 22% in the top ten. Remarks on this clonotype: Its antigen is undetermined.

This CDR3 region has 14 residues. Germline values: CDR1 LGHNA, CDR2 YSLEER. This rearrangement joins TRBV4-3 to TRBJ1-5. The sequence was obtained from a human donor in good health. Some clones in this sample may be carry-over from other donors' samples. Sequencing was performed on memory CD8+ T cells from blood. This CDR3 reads CASSQDLDNQPQHF.